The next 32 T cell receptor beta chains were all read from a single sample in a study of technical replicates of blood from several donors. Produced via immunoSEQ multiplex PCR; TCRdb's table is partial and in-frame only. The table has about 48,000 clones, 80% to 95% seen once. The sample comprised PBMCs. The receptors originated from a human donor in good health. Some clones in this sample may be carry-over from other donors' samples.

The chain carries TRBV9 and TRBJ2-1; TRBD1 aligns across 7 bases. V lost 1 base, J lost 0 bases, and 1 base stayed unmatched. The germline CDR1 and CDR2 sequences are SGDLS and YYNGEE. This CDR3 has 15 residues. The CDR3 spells CASSVRTGSYNEQFF. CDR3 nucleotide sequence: TGTGCCAGCAGCGTACGGACAGGCTCCTACAATGAGCAGTTCTTC.

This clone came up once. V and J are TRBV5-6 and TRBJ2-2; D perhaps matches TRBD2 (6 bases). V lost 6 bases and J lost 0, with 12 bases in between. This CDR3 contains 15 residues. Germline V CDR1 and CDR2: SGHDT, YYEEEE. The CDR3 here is CASTPDYANTGELFF. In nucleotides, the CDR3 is TGTGCCAGCACACCGGACTACGCGAACACCGGGGAGCTGTTTTTT.

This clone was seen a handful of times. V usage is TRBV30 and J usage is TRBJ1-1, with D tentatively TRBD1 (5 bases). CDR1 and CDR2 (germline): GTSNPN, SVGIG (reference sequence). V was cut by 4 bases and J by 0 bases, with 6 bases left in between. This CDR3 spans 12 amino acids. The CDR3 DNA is TGTGCCTGGAACAGGCTGAACACTGAAGCTTTCTTT. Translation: CAWNRLNTEAFF.

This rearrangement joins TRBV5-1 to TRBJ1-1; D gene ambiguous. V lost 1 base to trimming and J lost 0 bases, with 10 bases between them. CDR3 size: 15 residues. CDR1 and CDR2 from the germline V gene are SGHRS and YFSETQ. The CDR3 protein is CASSLNGYMNTEAFF. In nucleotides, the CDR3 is TGCGCCAGCAGCTTGAATGGTTACATGAACACTGAAGCTTTCTTT.

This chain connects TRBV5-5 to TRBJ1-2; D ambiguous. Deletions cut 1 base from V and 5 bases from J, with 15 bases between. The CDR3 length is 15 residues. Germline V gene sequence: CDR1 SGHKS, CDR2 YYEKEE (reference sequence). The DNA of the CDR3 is TGTGCCAGCAGCTTGCAGGCAGAGGGTCATTATGGCTACACCTTC. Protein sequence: CASSLQAEGHYGYTF. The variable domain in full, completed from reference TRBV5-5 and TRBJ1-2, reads DAGVTQSPTHLIKTRGQQVTLRCSPISGHKSVSWYQQVLGQGPQFIFQYYEKEERGRGNFPDRFSARQFPNYSSELNVNALLLGDSALYLCASSLQAEGHYGYTFGSGTRLTVV.

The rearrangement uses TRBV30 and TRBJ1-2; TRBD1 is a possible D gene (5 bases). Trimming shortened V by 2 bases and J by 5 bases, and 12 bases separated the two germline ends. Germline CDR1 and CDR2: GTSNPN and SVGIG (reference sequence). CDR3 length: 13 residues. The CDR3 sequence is CAWSTRPGYGYTF. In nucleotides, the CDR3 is TGTGCCTGGAGTACGCGGCCAGGGTATGGCTACACCTTC.

The CDR3 spells CASSQRVSDSPRSGNTIYF. The DNA for the CDR3 is TGTGCCAGCAGCCAACGGGTTTCTGACTCACCTAGATCTGGAAACACCATATATTTT. This sequence joins TRBV7-2 and TRBJ1-3; D gene uncertain. V shed 5 bases and J shed 1 base, with 24 bases lying between them. The CDR3 consists of 19 residues. The germline CDR1 and CDR2 sequences are SGHTA and FQGNSA.

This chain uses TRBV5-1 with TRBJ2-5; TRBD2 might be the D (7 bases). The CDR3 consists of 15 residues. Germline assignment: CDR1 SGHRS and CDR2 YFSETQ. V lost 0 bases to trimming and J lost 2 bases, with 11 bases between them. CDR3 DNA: TGCGCCAGCAGCTTGGAGGGGGGGAGGCAAGAGACCCAGTACTTC. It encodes CASSLEGGRQETQYF.

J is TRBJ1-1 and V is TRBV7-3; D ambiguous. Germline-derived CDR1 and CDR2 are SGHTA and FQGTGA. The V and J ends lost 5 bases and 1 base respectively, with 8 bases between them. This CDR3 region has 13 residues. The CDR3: CASSSQKNTEAFF. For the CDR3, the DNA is TGTGCCAGCAGCAGTCAGAAGAACACTGAAGCTTTCTTT.

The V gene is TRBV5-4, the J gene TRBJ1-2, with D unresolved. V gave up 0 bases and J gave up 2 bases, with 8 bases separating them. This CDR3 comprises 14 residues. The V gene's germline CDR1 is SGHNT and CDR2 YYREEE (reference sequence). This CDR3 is CASSLGQNNYGYTF. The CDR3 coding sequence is TGTGCCAGCAGCTTGGGGCAGAACAACTATGGCTACACCTTC.

This CDR3 is CSVVDREGGYTF. The CDR3 coding sequence is TGCAGCGTTGTGGACAGGGAGGGTGGCTACACCTTC. The chain employs TRBV29-1 and TRBJ1-2; 8 bases are shared with TRBD1. The CDR3 is made up of 12 amino acids. Trimming at V came to 4 bases and at J to 7 bases, leaving 5 bases not matched to a gene. Germline CDR1 is SQVTM and CDR2 is ANQGSEA.

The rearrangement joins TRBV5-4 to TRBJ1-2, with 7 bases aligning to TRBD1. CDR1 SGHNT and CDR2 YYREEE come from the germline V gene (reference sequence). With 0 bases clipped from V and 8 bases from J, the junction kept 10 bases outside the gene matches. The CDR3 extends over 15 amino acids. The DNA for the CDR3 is TGTGCCAGCAGCTTGGGCCCTGGGACAGAGAACGGCTACACCTTC. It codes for CASSLGPGTENGYTF.

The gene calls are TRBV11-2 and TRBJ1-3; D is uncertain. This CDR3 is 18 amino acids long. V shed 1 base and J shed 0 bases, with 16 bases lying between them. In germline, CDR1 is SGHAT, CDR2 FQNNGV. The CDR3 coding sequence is TGTGCCAGCAGCTTAGGGCCCGAGGTCAGCGTCTCTGGAAACACCATATATTTT. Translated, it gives CASSLGPEVSVSGNTIYF.

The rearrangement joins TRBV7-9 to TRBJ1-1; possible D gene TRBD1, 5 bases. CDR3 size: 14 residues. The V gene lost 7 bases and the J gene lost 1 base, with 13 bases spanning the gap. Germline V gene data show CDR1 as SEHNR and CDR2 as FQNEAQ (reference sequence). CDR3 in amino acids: CASIPPDRNTEAFF. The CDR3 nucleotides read TGTGCCAGCATTCCACCCGACAGGAACACTGAAGCTTTCTTT. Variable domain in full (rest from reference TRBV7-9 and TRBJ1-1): DTGVSQNPRHKITKRGQNVTFRCDPISEHNRLYWYRQTLGQGPEFLTYFQNEAQLEKSRLLSDRFSAERPKGSFSTLEIQRTEQGDSAMYLCASIPPDRNTEAFFGQGTRLTVV.

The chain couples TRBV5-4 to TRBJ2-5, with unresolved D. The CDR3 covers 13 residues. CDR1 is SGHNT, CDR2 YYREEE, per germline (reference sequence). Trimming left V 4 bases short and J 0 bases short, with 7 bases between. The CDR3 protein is CASSLPDQETQYF. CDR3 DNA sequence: TGTGCCAGCAGCCTCCCCGACCAAGAGACCCAGTACTTC.

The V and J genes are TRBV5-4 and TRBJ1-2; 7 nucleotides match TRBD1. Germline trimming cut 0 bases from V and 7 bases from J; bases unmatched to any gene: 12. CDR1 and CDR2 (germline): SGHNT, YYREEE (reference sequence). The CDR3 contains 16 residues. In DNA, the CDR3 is TGTGCCAGCAGCTTGGTGGGAACGACAGGGACCACTGGCTACACCTTC. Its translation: CASSLVGTTGTTGYTF.

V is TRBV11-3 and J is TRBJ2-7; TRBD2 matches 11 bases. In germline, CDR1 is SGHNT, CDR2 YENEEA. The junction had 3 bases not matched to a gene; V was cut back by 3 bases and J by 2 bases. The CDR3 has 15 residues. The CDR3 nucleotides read TGTGCCAGCAGCTTCAATAGCGGGAGGGCCTACGAGCAGTACTTC. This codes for CASSFNSGRAYEQYF.

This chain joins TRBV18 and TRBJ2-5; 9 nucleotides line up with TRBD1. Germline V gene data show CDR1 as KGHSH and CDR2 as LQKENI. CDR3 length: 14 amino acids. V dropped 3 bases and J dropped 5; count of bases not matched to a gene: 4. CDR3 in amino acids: CASSPGTGRETQYF. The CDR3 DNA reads TGTGCCAGCTCACCGGGGACAGGGAGGGAGACCCAGTACTTC.

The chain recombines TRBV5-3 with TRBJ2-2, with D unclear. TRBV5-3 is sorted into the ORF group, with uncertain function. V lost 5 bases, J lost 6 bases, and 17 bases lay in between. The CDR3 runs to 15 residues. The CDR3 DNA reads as TGTGCCAGAAGTATTCCGAGGCCTTTCTCCGGGGAGCTGTTTTTT. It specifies CARSIPRPFSGELFF.

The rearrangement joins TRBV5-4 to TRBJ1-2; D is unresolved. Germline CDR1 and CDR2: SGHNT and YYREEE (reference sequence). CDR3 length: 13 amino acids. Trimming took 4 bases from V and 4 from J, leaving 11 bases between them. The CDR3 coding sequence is TGTGCCAGCAGCCAGGACGGGGTCTATGGCTACACCTTC. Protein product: CASSQDGVYGYTF.

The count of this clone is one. The chain's CDR3 is CASRRRVDNYGYTF. CDR3 nucleotides: TGTGCCAGCCGCCGTCGGGTGGATAACTATGGCTACACCTTC. The chain recombines TRBV2 with TRBJ1-2, with no clear D. Trimming removed 8 bases at V and 1 base at J, with 14 bases between. The CDR3 is 14 amino acids. Germline assignment: CDR1 SNHLY and CDR2 FYNNEI. Using reference TRBV2 and TRBJ1-2 for the parts outside the CDR3, the full variable domain is EPEVTQTPSHQVTQMGQEVILRCVPISNHLYFYWYRQILGQKVEFLVSFYNNEISEKSEIFDDQFSVERPDGSNFTLKIRSTKLEDSAMYFCASRRRVDNYGYTFGSGTRLTVV.

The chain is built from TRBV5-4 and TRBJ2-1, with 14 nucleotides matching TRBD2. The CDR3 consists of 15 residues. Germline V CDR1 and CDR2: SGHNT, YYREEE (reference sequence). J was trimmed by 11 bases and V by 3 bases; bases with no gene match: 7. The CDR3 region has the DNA TGTGCCAGCAGCTCCGGACTAGCGGGGGGTACCCAGCAGTTCTTC. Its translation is CASSSGLAGGTQQFF.

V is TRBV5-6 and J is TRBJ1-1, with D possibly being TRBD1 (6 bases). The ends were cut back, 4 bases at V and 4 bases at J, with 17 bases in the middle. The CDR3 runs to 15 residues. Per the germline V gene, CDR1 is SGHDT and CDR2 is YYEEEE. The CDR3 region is CASSPPRRGGTEAFF. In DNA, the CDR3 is TGTGCCAGCAGCCCGCCTAGGAGGGGGGGCACTGAAGCTTTCTTT. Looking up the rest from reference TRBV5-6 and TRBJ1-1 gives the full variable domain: DAGVTQSPTHLIKTRGQQVTLRCSPKSGHDTVSWYQQALGQGPQFIFQYYEEEERQRGNFPDRFSGHQFPNYSSELNVNALLLGDSALYLCASSPPRRGGTEAFFGQGTRLTVV.

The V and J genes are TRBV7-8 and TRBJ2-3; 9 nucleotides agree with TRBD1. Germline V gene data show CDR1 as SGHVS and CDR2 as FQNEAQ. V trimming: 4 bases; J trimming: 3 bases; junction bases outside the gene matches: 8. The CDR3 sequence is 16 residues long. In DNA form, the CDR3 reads TGTGCCAGCAGCTCCGGACAGGGGAAAGGTACAGATACGCAGTATTTT. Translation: CASSSGQGKGTDTQYF.

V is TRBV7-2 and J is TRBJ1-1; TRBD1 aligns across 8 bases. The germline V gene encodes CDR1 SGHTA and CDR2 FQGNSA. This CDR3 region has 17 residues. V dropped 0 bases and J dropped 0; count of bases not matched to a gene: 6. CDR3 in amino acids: CASSLAAGGGMNTEAFF. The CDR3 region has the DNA TGTGCCAGCAGCTTAGCGGCAGGGGGCGGGATGAACACTGAAGCTTTCTTT.

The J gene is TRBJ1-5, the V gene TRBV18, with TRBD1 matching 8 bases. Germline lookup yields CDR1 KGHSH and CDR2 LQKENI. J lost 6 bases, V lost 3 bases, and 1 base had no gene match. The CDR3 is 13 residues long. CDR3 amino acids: CASSPTGAQPQHF. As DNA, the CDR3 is TGTGCCAGCTCACCGACAGGGGCTCAGCCCCAGCATTTT.

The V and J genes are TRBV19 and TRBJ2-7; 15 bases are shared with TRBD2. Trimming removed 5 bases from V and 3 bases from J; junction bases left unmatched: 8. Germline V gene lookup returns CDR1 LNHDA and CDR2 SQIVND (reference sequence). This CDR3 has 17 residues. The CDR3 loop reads CASSPAGTSGGRYEQYF. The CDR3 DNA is TGTGCCAGTAGTCCCGCCGGGACTAGCGGGGGGCGCTACGAGCAGTACTTC.

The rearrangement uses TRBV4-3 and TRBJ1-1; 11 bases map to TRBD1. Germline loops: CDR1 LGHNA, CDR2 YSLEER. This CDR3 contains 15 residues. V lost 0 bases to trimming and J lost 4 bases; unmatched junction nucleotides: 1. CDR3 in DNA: TGCGCCAGCAGCCAAGATGGGACAGGGGGCACTGAAGCTTTCTTT. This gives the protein CASSQDGTGGTEAFF.

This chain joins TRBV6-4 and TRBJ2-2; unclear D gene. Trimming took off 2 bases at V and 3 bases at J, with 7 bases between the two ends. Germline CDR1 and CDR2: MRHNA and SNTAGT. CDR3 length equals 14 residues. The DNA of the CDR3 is TGTGCCAGCAGTGACAGCGAACACACCGGGGAGCTGTTTTTT. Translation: CASSDSEHTGELFF.

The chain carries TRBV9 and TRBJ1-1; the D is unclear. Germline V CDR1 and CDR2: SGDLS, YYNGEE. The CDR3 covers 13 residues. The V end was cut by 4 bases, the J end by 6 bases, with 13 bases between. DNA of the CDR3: TGTGCCAGCAGCCCCCTGGAGGGCTCTGAAGCTTTCTTT. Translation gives CASSPLEGSEAFF.

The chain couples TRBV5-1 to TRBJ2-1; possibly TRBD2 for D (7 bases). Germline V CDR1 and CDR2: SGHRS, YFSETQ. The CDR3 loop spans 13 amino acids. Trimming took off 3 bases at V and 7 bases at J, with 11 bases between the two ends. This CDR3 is CASSWGGQNEQFF. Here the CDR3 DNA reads TGCGCCAGCAGCTGGGGGGGGCAAAATGAGCAGTTCTTC.

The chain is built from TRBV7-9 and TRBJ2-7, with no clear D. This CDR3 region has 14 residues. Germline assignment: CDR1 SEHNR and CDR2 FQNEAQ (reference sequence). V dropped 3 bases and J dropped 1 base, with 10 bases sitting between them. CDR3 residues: CASSFSDTSYEQYF. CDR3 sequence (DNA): TGTGCCAGCAGCTTTAGTGACACTTCCTACGAGCAGTACTTC.